Detailed here is one T cell receptor beta chain. What it binds is not known. TCRdb re-called the reads with MiXCR, one entry per CDR3 protein. The table shows about 440,000 distinct CDR3 sequences, with roughly 30% occurring only once. The sample is drawn from a study of T cell repertoires in cytomegalovirus infection. Findings and caveats of the study: HLA-C-restricted, CMV-specific TCR beta clonotypes were dominant ex vivo. CMV carriers having the relevant HLA were flagged by cumulative public TCR beta family frequency.

This CDR3 comprises 14 residues. The V gene lost 5 bases and the J gene lost 3 bases, with 13 bases spanning the gap. Germline lookup yields CDR1 SGHTA and CDR2 FQGTGA. The gene calls are TRBV7-3 and TRBJ1-2, with D possibly TRBD1 on 5 matching bases. This clonotype was sampled from a human donor in good health (CMV status not recorded). Some clones in this sample may be carry-over from other donors' samples. Sequencing input: PBMCs. This CDR3 is CASSTYGADYGYTF. CDR3 coding DNA: TGTGCCAGCAGCACCTACGGGGCAGACTATGGCTACACCTTC.